These 26 T cell receptor beta chains were all obtained from the same sample, sequenced in a study of graft-versus-host responses after intestinal transplantation (dated by TCRdb to about 2021). The antigens of these receptors remain unknown. The library was prepared using the immunoSEQ multiplex PCR assay. TCRdb carries this immuneACCESS record with in-frame sequences only. Its versions omit some clonotypes, under half of them owing to an unresolved V gene in the studies checked, with the rest unexplained. In this sample the table shows more than 85,000 clones, 90% to 95% of which occur a single time. The top ten clones comprise 2% to 2.5% of the sample. The sample's time point label, in plain terms: cells obtained before transplantation from donor or recipient. The specimen comprised unstimulated CD8+ T cells sorted from spleen or lymph node cells, sampled before intestinal transplant. The receptors here all came from a human donor who received an intestinal transplant.

V usage is TRBV7-9 and J usage is TRBJ2-7; possible D gene TRBD1, 5 bases. Trimming cost V 5 bases and J 2 bases, with 13 bases left between them. The CDR3 contains 14 residues. Germline V gives CDR1 SEHNR, CDR2 FQNEAQ (reference sequence). CDR3: CASSLPTATYEQYF. DNA for the CDR3: TGTGCCAGCAGCCTTCCGACAGCGACCTACGAGCAGTACTTC.

CDR3 region: CASGSRQTFPYGYTF. The CDR3, as DNA: TGTGCTAGTGGGTCCCGACAGACCTTTCCCTATGGCTACACCTTC. This rearrangement joins TRBV12-5 to TRBJ1-2; a possible D gene is TRBD1 (5 bases). There are 15 residues in the CDR3. Trimming cost V 6 bases and J 4 bases, with 18 bases left between them. Germline V lookup: CDR1 LGHNT, CDR2 FRNRAP.

The CDR3 DNA follows: TGTGCCAGCAGAGCCGCCGGGTCTCTCGCCTACGAGCAGTACTTC. This codes for CASRAAGSLAYEQYF. The genes are TRBV27 and TRBJ2-7; D is undetermined. Germline CDR1 MNHEY, CDR2 SMNVEV (reference sequence). The length of the CDR3 is 15 residues. V lost 6 bases, J lost 2 bases, and 17 bases lay in between.

This clone was seen just once. The chain carries TRBV5-5 and TRBJ2-5; 9 bases agree with TRBD1. With the DNA end fitting TRBJ2-7 better, the J assignment may be wrong. The CDR3 has 16 amino acids. The germline gives CDR1 SGHKS, CDR2 YYEKEE (reference sequence). The CDR3 spells CASSSNRDRASYEQYF. Here the CDR3 DNA reads TGTGCCAGCAGCTCCAACCGGGACAGGGCTTCCTACGAGCAGTACTTC.

This rearrangement joins TRBV9 to TRBJ2-3, with D perhaps TRBD1 (5 bases). The CDR3 sequence is 17 residues long. Between the trimmed V and J ends, which lost 2 bases and 0 bases, there was a span of 16 bases. Germline V gene lookup returns CDR1 SGDLS and CDR2 YYNGEE. CDR3 DNA: TGTGCCAGCAGCGTCGCAGGGCTTGGGGCTAGCACAGATACGCAGTATTTT. Translating it yields CASSVAGLGASTDTQYF. The complete variable domain, with remaining parts taken from reference TRBV9 and TRBJ2-3, reads DSGVTQTPKHLITATGQRVTLRCSPRSGDLSVYWYQQSLDQGLQFLIQYYNGEERAKGNILERFSAQQFPDLHSELNLSSLELGDSALYFCASSVAGLGASTDTQYFGPGTRLTVL.

The rearrangement joins TRBV6-1 to TRBJ2-3; TRBD1 agrees at 10 bases. V shed 5 bases, J shed 6 bases, and the junction held 14 bases outside the gene matches. CDR3 length: 17 amino acids. From germline, CDR1 is MNHNS and CDR2 SASEGT. The CDR3 is CASSQDPGTGEGDTQYF. CDR3 DNA sequence: TGTGCCAGCAGTCAAGACCCGGGGACAGGGGAGGGGGATACGCAGTATTTT.

The chain is built from TRBV11-1 and TRBJ2-5; 9 bases align to TRBD2. The CDR3 contains 16 residues. From germline, CDR1 is SGHAT and CDR2 FQDESV (reference sequence). The J segment lost 2 bases and the V segment lost 5 bases, leaving 9 bases of the junction unmatched. In DNA, the CDR3 is TGTGCCAGCAGCCCGCTTAGCGGGGGAGCGCAAGAGACCCAGTACTTC. Amino acids: CASSPLSGGAQETQYF. Complete variable domain (other parts from reference TRBV11-1 and TRBJ2-5): EAEVAQSPRYKITEKSQAVAFWCDPISGHATLYWYRQILGQGPELLVQFQDESVVDDSQLPKDRFSAERLKGVDSTLKIQPAELGDSAMYLCASSPLSGGAQETQYFGPGTRLLVL.

The chain combines TRBV13 with TRBJ2-7, with 10 bases identical to TRBD2. The CDR3 sequence is 15 residues long. Germline assignment: CDR1 PRHDT and CDR2 FYEKMQ (reference sequence). V was clipped by 1 base and J by 3 bases; unmatched bases: 3. The CDR3 loop is CASSLVASGGYEQYF. The CDR3 coding sequence is TGTGCCAGCAGCTTAGTGGCTAGCGGGGGCTACGAGCAGTACTTC.

The V gene is TRBV29-1, the J gene TRBJ2-1; 11 nucleotides line up with TRBD2. The CDR3 loop spans 17 amino acids. Germline values: CDR1 SQVTM, CDR2 ANQGSEA. V dropped 8 bases and J dropped 8; count of bases not matched to a gene: 20. The CDR3 coding sequence is TGCAGCCTCCTGGGGCTAGCGGGGGGTCGATTACGGGATGAGCAGTTCTTC. Encoded protein: CSLLGLAGGRLRDEQFF.

The J gene is TRBJ2-7, the V gene TRBV4-3; D possibly corresponds to TRBD1 (6 bases). The CDR3 extends over 15 amino acids. Germline values: CDR1 LGHNA, CDR2 YSLEER. Trimming pared 0 bases from V and 0 bases from J, leaving 9 bases between. The CDR3 DNA is TGCGCCAGCAGCCAAGACCGGACAGTCTCCTACGAGCAGTACTTC. Protein: CASSQDRTVSYEQYF.

V usage is TRBV21-1 and J usage is TRBJ2-5; no DNA check was done on the table's D call, TRBD1. TRBV21-1 is a pseudogene locus. The CDR3 contains 17 residues. In nucleotides, the CDR3 is TGTGCCAGCAGCAAATCATTGGCACAGTTGTACCAAGAGACCCAGTACTTC. This encodes CASSKSLAQLYQETQYF.

This clone appeared a single time. The gene calls are TRBV9 and TRBJ2-3, with D perhaps matching TRBD2 (5 bases). Germline V CDR1 and CDR2: SGDLS, YYNGEE. Trimming cost V 0 bases and J 1 base, with 18 bases left between them. CDR3 length: 18 amino acids. CDR3 coding DNA: TGTGCCAGCAGCGTAGGTTTACGCCTAGCAACGGGCACAGATACGCAGTATTTT. It yields the protein CASSVGLRLATGTDTQYF.

This sequence joins TRBV6-5 and TRBJ2-7; the match to TRBD1 covers 9 bases. The CDR3 is 14 residues long. Unmatched junction bases numbered 4, after V lost 0 bases and J lost 7 bases. Germline CDR1 reads MNHEY; CDR2 reads SVGAGI. CDR3 in amino acids: CASSYSGTGSEQYF. In DNA, the CDR3 is TGTGCCAGCAGTTACTCCGGGACAGGGTCTGAGCAGTACTTC.

The chain combines TRBV6-1 with TRBJ2-3; TRBD2 matches at 9 bases. The CDR3 sequence is 16 residues long. Germline V lookup: CDR1 MNHNS, CDR2 SASEGT. Trimming removed 3 bases from V and 2 bases from J; junction bases left unmatched: 6. The CDR3 region has the DNA TGTGCCAGCAGTGATGGGATAGCGGGGGTCACAGATACGCAGTATTTT. Residues: CASSDGIAGVTDTQYF.

This clone was counted only a few times. The chain joins TRBV2 to TRBJ1-5; 7 bases fit TRBD1. V lost 7 bases, J lost 3 bases, and 9 bases stayed unmatched. Germline CDR1 is SNHLY and CDR2 is FYNNEI. This CDR3 is 15 amino acids long. CDR3 amino acids: CASTWDRKTNQPQHF. The CDR3 nucleotides read TGTGCCAGCACATGGGACAGAAAGACCAATCAGCCCCAGCATTTT.

In regard to this clone: A junction boundary mismatches the germline segment, possibly from a read error. The rearrangement links TRBV13 to TRBJ2-7; D assignment may be TRBD1 or TRBD2 (6 bases each). This CDR3 is 15 amino acids long. The germline V gene encodes CDR1 PRHDT and CDR2 FYEKMQ (reference sequence). CDR3 loop: CASSLGRTASYEQYF. The CDR3 nucleotides read TGTGCCAGCAGCCTAGGGAGGACAGCCTCCTACGAGCAGTACTTC.

This rearrangement joins TRBV5-8 to TRBJ2-3, with 7 bases identical to TRBD1. The CDR3 is made up of 14 amino acids. Germline V CDR1 and CDR2: SGHTS, YDEGEE. The V gene end was trimmed by 0 bases and the J gene end by 4 bases; junction bases not matched to a gene: 2. The CDR3: CASSLGQGADTQYF. The CDR3 DNA sequence: TGTGCCAGCAGCTTGGGGCAGGGGGCAGATACGCAGTATTTT.

The V gene is TRBV29-1, the J gene TRBJ1-1; 8 bases match TRBD1. Trimming took 1 base from V and 5 from J; bases not matched to a gene: 21. Germline CDR1 and CDR2: SQVTM and ANQGSEA. The CDR3 is 19 residues long. CDR3 coding DNA: TGCAGCGTTGAAGTCCCGGCTGGACAGGGTGGGTTTGGAGGAACTGAAGCTTTCTTT. This translates into CSVEVPAGQGGFGGTEAFF.

The chain couples TRBV27 to TRBJ2-1; 7 nucleotides align to TRBD1. The length of the CDR3 is 16 residues. The junction had 10 bases not matched to a gene; V was cut back by 5 bases and J by 3 bases. CDR1 and CDR2 (germline): MNHEY, SMNVEV (reference sequence). This CDR3 is CASSPSAGTDYNEQFF. The CDR3 DNA sequence: TGTGCCAGCAGTCCTTCGGCCGGGACAGACTACAATGAGCAGTTCTTC.

The chain recombines TRBV30 with TRBJ1-6; 10 bases map to TRBD1. V trimming: 4 bases; J trimming: 7 bases; junction bases outside the gene matches: 10. Germline lookup yields CDR1 GTSNPN and CDR2 SVGIG (reference sequence). The CDR3 spans 16 residues. The CDR3 DNA reads as TGTGCCTGGACCTTGGACAGGGGGAATTTCAATTCACCCCTCCACTTT. Its protein product is CAWTLDRGNFNSPLHF.

The CDR3 DNA reads TGTGCCAGCAGCCTATTCAGGGGGAAGAACACTGAAGCTTTCTTT. It encodes CASSLFRGKNTEAFF. The rearrangement joins TRBV7-9 to TRBJ1-1, with TRBD1 matching over 7 bases. The J segment lost 1 base and the V segment lost 5 bases, leaving 7 bases of the junction unmatched. Germline assignment: CDR1 SEHNR and CDR2 FQNEAQ (reference sequence). This CDR3 is 15 amino acids long.

The rearrangement joins TRBV13 to TRBJ2-7; TRBD1 might be the D (6 bases). This CDR3 spans 15 amino acids. With 0 bases removed from V and 0 bases from J, the gap between germline ends came to 9 bases. Germline V gene sequence: CDR1 PRHDT, CDR2 FYEKMQ (reference sequence). CDR3 residues: CASSLGTGSSYEQYF. The CDR3 DNA is TGTGCCAGCAGCTTAGGGACAGGCAGCTCCTACGAGCAGTACTTC.

This clone has just one count. The chain carries TRBV7-9 and TRBJ2-3; perhaps TRBD1 as D (5 bases). Between the trimmed V and J ends, which lost 5 bases and 6 bases, there was a span of 12 bases. The CDR3 loop spans 13 amino acids. Looked up from germline, CDR1 is SEHNR and CDR2 is FQNEAQ (reference sequence). In DNA form, the CDR3 reads TGTGCCAGCAGCCCAGGGCCGAGGGATACGCAGTATTTT. It translates to CASSPGPRDTQYF.

V usage is TRBV7-9 and J usage is TRBJ2-5; tentative D call: TRBD2 (6 bases). Germline lookup yields CDR1 SEHNR and CDR2 FQNEAQ (reference sequence). The CDR3 is made up of 15 amino acids. Trimming pared 3 bases from V and 1 base from J, leaving 12 bases between. This CDR3 reads CASSFRRGLQETQYF. CDR3 nucleotides: TGTGCCAGCAGCTTCCGGCGGGGACTCCAAGAGACCCAGTACTTC.

This clone was observed a handful of times. The rearrangement links TRBV27 to TRBJ1-5; weak D call: TRBD1 (5 bases). The V gene lost 7 bases and the J gene lost 9 bases, with 19 bases spanning the gap. This CDR3 comprises 14 residues. Germline V gene data show CDR1 as MNHEY and CDR2 as SMNVEV (reference sequence). The CDR3 DNA sequence: TGTGCCAGCATCGAAGACCGGCAGGGTTGGCCCCAGCATTTT. Amino acids: CASIEDRQGWPQHF.

The rearrangement links TRBV13 to TRBJ1-1, with D perhaps matching TRBD1 (6 bases). Trimming removed 1 base at V and 1 base at J, with 7 bases between. Germline values: CDR1 PRHDT, CDR2 FYEKMQ (reference sequence). The CDR3 runs 14 residues. As DNA, the CDR3 is TGTGCCAGCAGCTTAGAGACAGGGAACACTGAAGCTTTCTTT. Protein product: CASSLETGNTEAFF.